Following are 5 T cell receptor beta chains from one sample sequenced in a study of cytomegalovirus exposure and HLA in healthy donors. Measured with immunoSEQ multiplex PCR; TCRdb has only the in-frame clones, and not every one. Found here are 110,000 to 150,000 clones, roughly nine tenths of them singletons; the top ten hold about 0.7%. Sequencing was carried out using PBMCs. Source of these receptors: a young man in good health and CMV-seronegative.

V and J are TRBV7-9 and TRBJ1-1; no clear D. CDR3 length: 15 amino acids. Per the germline V gene, CDR1 is SEHNR and CDR2 is FQNEAQ (reference sequence). V dropped 5 bases and J dropped 1 base, with 14 bases sitting between them. CDR3 amino acids: CASSNPNLSNTEAFF. CDR3 DNA: TGTGCCAGCAGCAACCCTAATCTATCGAACACTGAAGCTTTCTTT.

The rearrangement joins TRBV19 to TRBJ2-4; 10 bases are shared with TRBD2. Germline V gives CDR1 LNHDA, CDR2 SQIVND (reference sequence). The CDR3 length is 15 residues. V gave up 6 bases and J gave up 7 bases; unmatched junction bases: 9. The CDR3 spells CASSPLAGGLNIQYF. DNA for the CDR3: TGTGCCAGTAGCCCTTTAGCGGGAGGACTGAACATTCAGTACTTC.

CDR3 in DNA: TGTGCCAGCAGGCGGACAGGGGCCCACGAGCAGTACTTC. Protein sequence: CASRRTGAHEQYF. The chain employs TRBV6-1 and TRBJ2-7, with 9 bases matching TRBD1. The CDR3 consists of 13 residues. The ends lost 6 bases at V and 5 bases at J; junction bases unmatched: 5. Germline values: CDR1 MNHNS, CDR2 SASEGT.

The chain combines TRBV7-9 with TRBJ2-7, with D unclear. Germline V gene lookup returns CDR1 SEHNR and CDR2 FQNEAQ (reference sequence). Deletions cut 3 bases from V and 3 bases from J, with 6 bases between. The CDR3 loop spans 12 amino acids. Here the CDR3 DNA reads TGTGCCAGCAGCTTGTCCAACTACGAGCAGTACTTC. This codes for CASSLSNYEQYF.

This chain joins TRBV21-1 and TRBJ2-3; the DNA was not compared with TRBD2, the D call given in the table. TRBV21-1 is a pseudogene. The CDR3 covers 16 residues. Here the CDR3 DNA reads TGTGCCAGCAGCAAAGAGGAGGGCAGGGCATCCGATACGCAGTATTTT. It specifies CASSKEEGRASDTQYF.